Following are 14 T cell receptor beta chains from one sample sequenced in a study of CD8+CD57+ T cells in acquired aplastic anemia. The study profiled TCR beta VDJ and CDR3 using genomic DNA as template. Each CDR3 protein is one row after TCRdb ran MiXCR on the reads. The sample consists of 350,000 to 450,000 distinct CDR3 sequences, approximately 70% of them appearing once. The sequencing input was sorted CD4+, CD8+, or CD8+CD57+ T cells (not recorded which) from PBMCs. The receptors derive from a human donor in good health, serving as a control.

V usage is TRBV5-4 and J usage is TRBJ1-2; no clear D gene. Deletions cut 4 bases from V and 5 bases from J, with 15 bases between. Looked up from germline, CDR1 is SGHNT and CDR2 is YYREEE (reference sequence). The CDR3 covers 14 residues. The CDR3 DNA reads TGTGCCAGCAGCCAAGAACAACGGATTTATGGCTACACCTTC. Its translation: CASSQEQRIYGYTF.

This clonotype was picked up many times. CDR3 sequence: CSASTGGQNNQPQHF. Here the CDR3 DNA reads TGCAGTGCTTCGACAGGGGGCCAAAACAATCAGCCCCAGCATTTT. This chain uses TRBV20-1 with TRBJ1-5; TRBD1 matches 10 bases. The J segment lost 3 bases and the V segment lost 5 bases, leaving 7 bases of the junction unmatched. This CDR3 has 15 residues. Germline CDR1 and CDR2: DFQATT and SNEGSKA (reference sequence).

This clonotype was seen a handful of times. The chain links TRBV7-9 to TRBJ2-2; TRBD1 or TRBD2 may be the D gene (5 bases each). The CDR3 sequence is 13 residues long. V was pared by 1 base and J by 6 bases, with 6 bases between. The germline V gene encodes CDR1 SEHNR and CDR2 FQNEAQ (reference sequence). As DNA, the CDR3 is TGTGCCAGCAGCTTAGGAGGGGCCGGGGAGCTGTTTTTT. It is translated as CASSLGGAGELFF.

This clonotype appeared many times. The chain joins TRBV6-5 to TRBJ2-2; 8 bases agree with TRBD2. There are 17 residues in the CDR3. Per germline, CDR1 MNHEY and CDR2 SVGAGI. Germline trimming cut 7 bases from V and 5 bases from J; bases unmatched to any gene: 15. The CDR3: CASTRRAGGFNTGELFF. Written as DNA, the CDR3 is TGTGCCAGCACCAGGCGGGCGGGGGGATTCAATACCGGGGAGCTGTTTTTT.

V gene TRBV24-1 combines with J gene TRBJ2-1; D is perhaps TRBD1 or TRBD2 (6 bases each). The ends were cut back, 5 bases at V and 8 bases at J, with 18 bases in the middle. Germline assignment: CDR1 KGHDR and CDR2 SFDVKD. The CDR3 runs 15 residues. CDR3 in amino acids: CATSASSRGGHEQFF. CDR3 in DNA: TGTGCCACCAGTGCCTCAAGCAGGGGAGGTCATGAGCAGTTCTTC.

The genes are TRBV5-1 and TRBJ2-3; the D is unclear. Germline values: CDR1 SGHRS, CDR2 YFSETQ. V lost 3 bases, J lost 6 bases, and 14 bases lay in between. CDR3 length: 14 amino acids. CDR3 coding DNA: TGCGCCAGCAGCTCGACACGGAACACTGATACGCAGTATTTT. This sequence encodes CASSSTRNTDTQYF.

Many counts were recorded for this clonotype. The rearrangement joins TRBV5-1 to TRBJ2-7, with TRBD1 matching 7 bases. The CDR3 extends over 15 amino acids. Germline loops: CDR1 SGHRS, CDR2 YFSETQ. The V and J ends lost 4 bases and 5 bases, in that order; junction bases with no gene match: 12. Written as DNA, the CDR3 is TGCGCCAGCAGCATTGACAGGGCCCCTAATCACGAGCAGTACTTC. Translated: CASSIDRAPNHEQYF.

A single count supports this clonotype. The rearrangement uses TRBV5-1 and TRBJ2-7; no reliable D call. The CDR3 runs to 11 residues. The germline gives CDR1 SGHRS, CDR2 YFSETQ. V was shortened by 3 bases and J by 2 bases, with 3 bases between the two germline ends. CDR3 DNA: TGCGCCAGCAGCTGTACCTACGAGCAGTACTTC. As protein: CASSCTYEQYF. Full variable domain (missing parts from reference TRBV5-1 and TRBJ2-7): KAGVTQTPRYLIKTRGQQVTLSCSPISGHRSVSWYQQTPGQGLQFLFEYFSETQRNKGNFPGRFSGRQFSNSRSEMNVSTLELGDSALYLCASSCTYEQYFGPGTRLTVT.

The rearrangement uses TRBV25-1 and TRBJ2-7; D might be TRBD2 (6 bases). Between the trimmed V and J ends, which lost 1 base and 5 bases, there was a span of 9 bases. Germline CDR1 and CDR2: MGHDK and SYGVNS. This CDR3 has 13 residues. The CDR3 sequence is CASSESRRDEQYF. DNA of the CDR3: TGTGCCAGCAGTGAATCGCGGAGGGACGAGCAGTACTTC.

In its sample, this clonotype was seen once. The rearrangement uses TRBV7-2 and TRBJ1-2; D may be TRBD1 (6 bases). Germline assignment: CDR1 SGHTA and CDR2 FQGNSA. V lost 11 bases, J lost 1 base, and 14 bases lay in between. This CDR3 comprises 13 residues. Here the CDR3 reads CAGTGRGNYGYTF. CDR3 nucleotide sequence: TGTGCCGGAACAGGGCGTGGTAACTATGGCTACACCTTC.

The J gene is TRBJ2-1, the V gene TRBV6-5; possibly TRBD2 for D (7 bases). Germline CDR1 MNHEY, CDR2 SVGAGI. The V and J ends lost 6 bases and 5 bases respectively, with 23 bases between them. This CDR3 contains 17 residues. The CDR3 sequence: CASRNGDRGGRDNEQFF. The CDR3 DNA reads TGTGCCAGCAGGAACGGGGACCGCGGGGGCCGGGACAATGAGCAGTTCTTC.

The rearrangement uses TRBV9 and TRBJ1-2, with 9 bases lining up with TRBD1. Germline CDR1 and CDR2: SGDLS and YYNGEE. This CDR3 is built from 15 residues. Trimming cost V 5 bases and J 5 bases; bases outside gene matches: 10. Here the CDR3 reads CASSGTGYTEYGYTF. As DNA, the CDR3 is TGTGCCAGCAGTGGGACAGGGTATACAGAATATGGCTACACCTTC.

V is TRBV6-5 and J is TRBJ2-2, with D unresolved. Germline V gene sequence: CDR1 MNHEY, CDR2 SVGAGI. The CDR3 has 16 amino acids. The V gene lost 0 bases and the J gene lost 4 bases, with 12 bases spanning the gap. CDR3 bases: TGTGCCAGCAGTTACTCGATTGGTTCAGGCACCGGGGAGCTGTTTTTT. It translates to CASSYSIGSGTGELFF.

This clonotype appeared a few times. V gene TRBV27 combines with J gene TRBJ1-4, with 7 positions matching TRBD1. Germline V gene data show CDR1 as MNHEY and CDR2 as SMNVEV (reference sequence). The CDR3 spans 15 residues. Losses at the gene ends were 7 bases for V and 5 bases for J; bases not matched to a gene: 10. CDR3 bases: TGTGCCAGCACCCAACCGGGACAGCACAATGAAAAACTGTTTTTT. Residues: CASTQPGQHNEKLFF.